A single sample is the source of the 9 T cell receptor beta chains below, sequenced in a study of CD8 T cells in Susac syndrome. The RNA input was about 0.5 to 1 ug, and it was reverse transcribed with random hexamers. Using its own MiXCR run on the immunoSEQ multiplex PCR reads, TCRdb lists one record per CDR3 protein. The repertoire has 180,000 or so distinct CDR3 sequences, approximately 96% of them found once; the top ten carry 0.093%. Sample: CD4+ T cells from PBMCs. The receptors shown here come from a human donor with multiple sclerosis.

The chain combines TRBV27 with TRBJ1-5; 8 bases are shared with TRBD1. The CDR3 totals 15 residues. CDR1 MNHEY and CDR2 SMNVEV come from the germline V gene (reference sequence). V lost 3 bases, J lost 3 bases, and 4 bases stayed unmatched. The CDR3 region is CASSFGTGNNQPQHF. CDR3 DNA sequence: TGTGCCAGCAGTTTCGGGACAGGCAACAATCAGCCCCAGCATTTT.

V gene TRBV19 combines with J gene TRBJ2-7, with D perhaps being TRBD1 or TRBD2 (5 bases each). The germline V gene encodes CDR1 LNHDA and CDR2 SQIVND (reference sequence). This CDR3 spans 11 amino acids. Trimming removed 6 bases at V and 9 bases at J, with 12 bases between. In DNA, the CDR3 is TGTGCCAGTAGGGGGACCTCGGGGCAGTACTTC. Its protein product is CASRGTSGQYF.

The J gene is TRBJ2-1, the V gene TRBV20-1, with a tentative D call TRBD2 (6 bases). Germline CDR1 and CDR2: DFQATT and SNEGSKA (reference sequence). The CDR3 is made up of 13 amino acids. Trimming cost V 5 bases and J 7 bases, with 15 bases left between them. The CDR3 DNA reads as TGCAGTGCTCTGGGACTTTGGGGGAATGAGCAGTTCTTC. Protein product: CSALGLWGNEQFF.

The rearrangement uses TRBV24-1 and TRBJ1-1, with 7 bases aligning to TRBD1. The CDR3 length is 12 residues. With V trimmed by 2 bases and J by 11 bases, 4 bases remained unmatched. Germline V CDR1 and CDR2: KGHDR, SFDVKD. The CDR3 coding sequence is TGTGCCACCAGTGATTATCAGGGACAGGCTTTCTTT. Amino acids: CATSDYQGQAFF.

CDR3: CASSRPGRDYEQYF. The CDR3 DNA reads TGTGCCAGCAGTCGCCCCGGACGCGACTACGAGCAGTACTTC. The chain uses TRBV6-2 or TRBV6-3 and TRBJ2-7; D unclear. The V end lost 5 bases, the J end lost 3 bases, and 14 bases lay between the germline ends. The CDR3 consists of 14 residues. CDR1 and CDR2 (germline): MNHEY, SVGEGT.

This chain links TRBV4-3 with TRBJ2-1; 10 bases map to TRBD2. Germline V CDR1 and CDR2: LGHNA, YSLEER. V shed 0 bases, J shed 8 bases, and the junction held 7 bases outside the gene matches. This CDR3 contains 16 residues. The CDR3 loop reads CASSQDERGGGYEQFF. The CDR3 nucleotides read TGCGCCAGCAGCCAAGATGAGCGGGGGGGCGGTTATGAGCAGTTCTTC.

The genes are TRBV11-3 and TRBJ2-6; D remains ambiguous. CDR1 and CDR2 (germline): SGHNT, YENEEA. This CDR3 comprises 14 residues. Trimming took off 0 bases at V and 12 bases at J, with 12 bases between the two ends. CDR3 in DNA: TGTGCCAGCAGCTTAGATAACCCGGTGGGCGTCCTGACTTTC. Amino acids: CASSLDNPVGVLTF.

The rearrangement joins TRBV10-3 to TRBJ2-5, with TRBD1 as a possible D gene (5 bases). The CDR3 covers 13 residues. Per the germline V gene, CDR1 is ENHRY and CDR2 is SYGVKD. V lost 2 bases and J 9 bases, leaving 13 bases between the germline ends. CDR3: CAISEVGVAAQYF. CDR3 DNA: TGTGCCATCAGTGAGGTAGGGGTCGCGGCCCAGTACTTC.

The chain couples TRBV4-1 to TRBJ1-2; D might be TRBD1 (6 bases). The CDR3 runs to 12 residues. Germline lookup yields CDR1 MGHRA and CDR2 YSYEKL. V was cut by 2 bases and J by 11 bases, with 12 bases left in between. The CDR3 nucleotides are TGCGCCAGCAGCCAAACAGGGTTACAGTACACCTTC. As protein: CASSQTGLQYTF.